This T cell receptor (beta chain) was obtained from a study of metastatic and nonmetastatic thyroid tumors. For the study at large: The authors compared repertoires across blood and tumor or nodule tissue from malignant and benign thyroid patients.

TCRdb re-clonotyped the PCR reads through MiXCR. The sample holds tens of thousands of clones; 9.5% to 15% are singletons and the top ten take over 9%. This clone was counted ten times or more. Trimming shortened V by 2 bases and J by 0 bases, and 7 bases separated the two germline ends. The CDR3 contains 14 residues. Germline CDR1 is MNHEY and CDR2 is SVGEGT. All patients were treatment-naive before thyroid surgery. The sample was blood. V is TRBV6-2 or TRBV6-3 and J is TRBJ1-1; no firm D call. The sequence came from a female donor with papillary thyroid cancer or a benign thyroid nodule (not recorded which). Some clones in this sample may be carry-over from other donors' samples. In DNA form, the CDR3 reads TGTGCCAGCAGTTACGTCCAAATGAACACTGAAGCTTTCTTT. It is translated as CASSYVQMNTEAFF.